This T cell receptor (beta chain) was captured by sequencing in a study of control samples from healthy donors and cancer patients. Profiling relied on immunoSEQ multiplex PCR, and the TCRdb table lists in-frame clones only, not all of them. The sample carries about 49,000 clones, roughly 92% recorded once. The CDR3 loop spans 13 amino acids. With 0 bases removed from V and 0 bases from J, the gap between germline ends came to 2 bases. The chain employs TRBV12-3 or TRBV12-4 and TRBJ1-2; D gene unclear. Sequenced: PBMCs. This sequence originates from a man aged 25-45 years with colorectal cancer. The CDR3 is CASSLAANYGYTF. CDR3 bases: TGTGCCAGCAGTTTAGCAGCTAACTATGGCTACACCTTC.